The 21 T cell receptor beta chains presented below share a single source sample, sequenced in a study of T cells after yellow fever vaccination. TCRdb analysed the 5' RACE reads with MiXCR anew, one entry per CDR3 protein. The sample gives around 4,800 distinct CDR3 sequences, more than 7.5% of which show up once; 1.4% is in the top ten. This material consisted of PBMCs, either bulk or a sorted T-cell subset (CD4+, CD8+, memory, or dextramer-sorted; not recorded which), taken 15 days after the yellow fever booster vaccination. These receptors originate from a man aged 30-40 years who received the YFV17D yellow fever vaccine.

Many counts were recorded for this clonotype. One junction end does not reproduce the germline sequence, and a read error may be involved. The genes are TRBV20-1 and TRBJ2-2; TRBD2 agrees at 14 bases. In germline, CDR1 is DFQATT, CDR2 SNEGSKA (reference sequence). The CDR3 spans 16 residues. CDR3: CCASEFGTSGRGELFF. The DNA for the CDR3 is TGCTGTGCTTCCGAATTTGGGACTAGCGGGAGAGGGGAGCTGTTTTTT.

By proportion, this clonotype is medium-sized. This rearrangement joins TRBV6-6 to TRBJ2-4, with a tentative D call TRBD2 (5 bases). Germline CDR1 is MNHNY and CDR2 is SVGAGI (reference sequence). Between the trimmed V and J ends, which lost 5 bases and 14 bases, there was a span of 13 bases. The CDR3 consists of 11 residues. In DNA, the CDR3 is TGTGCCAGCAGTCACGACCAAGCGGAGTACTTC. Translating gives CASSHDQAEYF.

In its sample, this clonotype ranks as medium-sized. The V call is TRBV18, the J call TRBJ1-2; 8 bases map to TRBD1. This CDR3 region has 17 residues. V was clipped by 6 bases and J by 4 bases; unmatched bases: 16. The germline V gene has CDR1 KGHSH and CDR2 LQKENI. The CDR3 bases are TGTGCCAGCTCTAAGACAGGGGCCGGCGAGTATGGCTATGGCTACACCTTC. It specifies CASSKTGAGEYGYGYTF.

By share, this clonotype counts as medium-sized. V usage is TRBV6-2 or TRBV6-3 and J usage is TRBJ2-3, with D tentatively TRBD1 or TRBD2 (5 bases each). Between the trimmed V and J ends, which lost 4 bases and 1 base, there was a span of 9 bases. Germline lookup yields CDR1 MNHEY and CDR2 SVGEGT. The CDR3 runs to 14 residues. This chain's CDR3 is CASSWGSGTDTQYF. In DNA form, the CDR3 reads TGTGCCAGCAGTTGGGGGAGCGGCACAGATACGCAGTATTTT.

This clonotype is classed as medium-sized. The chain employs TRBV20-1 and TRBJ2-4; the D call may be TRBD1 or TRBD2 (5 bases each). V was cut by 2 bases and J by 6 bases, with 14 bases left in between. The CDR3 extends over 14 amino acids. CDR1 is DFQATT, CDR2 SNEGSKA, per germline (reference sequence). The DNA of the CDR3 is TGCAGTGCTAGAATCCCCGGGACCAGAAACATTCAGTACTTC. This sequence encodes CSARIPGTRNIQYF.

By share, this clonotype ranks as medium-sized (0.01 to 0.1%). The chain uses TRBV10-3 and TRBJ2-7; 7 bases match TRBD1. The CDR3 extends over 14 amino acids. Germline trimming cut 6 bases from V and 4 bases from J; bases unmatched to any gene: 9. Germline assignment: CDR1 ENHRY and CDR2 SYGVKD. In DNA, the CDR3 is TGTGCCATCAGCCAAGGAGGACAGGCGTACGAGCAGTACTTC. Its translation is CAISQGGQAYEQYF.

This clonotype is labeled as medium-sized. The CDR3 nucleotides are TGCGCCAGCAGCCCAAACAGGGACTACGAGCAGTACTTC. Amino acid sequence: CASSPNRDYEQYF. V is TRBV4-3 and J is TRBJ2-7; TRBD1 is a possible D gene (6 bases). Germline CDR1 reads LGHNA; CDR2 reads YSLEER. V lost 4 bases to trimming and J lost 3 bases, with 10 bases between them. CDR3 length: 13 residues.

This clonotype is labeled as medium-sized. The V gene is TRBV5-1, the J gene TRBJ2-5; the D gene is possibly TRBD2 (6 bases). In germline, CDR1 is SGHRS, CDR2 YFSETQ. The V and J ends lost 6 bases and 2 bases respectively, with 14 bases between them. The CDR3 is made up of 14 amino acids. For the CDR3, the DNA is TGCGCCAGCACCCGCGGAGGGGTTCAAGAGACCCAGTACTTC. Translation: CASTRGGVQETQYF.

Sample share makes this clonotype medium-sized (0.01 to 0.1%). J is TRBJ2-3 and V is TRBV6-2 or TRBV6-3, with 10 bases aligning to TRBD2. This CDR3 has 19 residues. The germline V gene encodes CDR1 MNHEY and CDR2 SVGEGT. J gave up 1 base and V 2 bases, and 12 bases lay outside the gene matches. For the CDR3, the DNA is TGTGCCAGCAGTTACCGACTTACGGGACTAGCGCGACGCACAGATACGCAGTATTTT. Translation: CASSYRLTGLARRTDTQYF.

In this sample, this clonotype is medium-sized. The chain uses TRBV6-2 or TRBV6-3 and TRBJ2-1; TRBD2 is a possible D gene (6 bases). The CDR3 runs to 14 residues. The germline V gene encodes CDR1 MNHEY and CDR2 SVGEGT. V was cut by 6 bases and J by 1 base, with 10 bases left in between. CDR3 residues: CASRPGLSYNEQFF. The CDR3 DNA follows: TGTGCCAGCAGGCCGGGACTTTCCTACAATGAGCAGTTCTTC.

This clonotype is labeled as medium-sized (0.01 to 0.1%). The chain couples TRBV20-1 to TRBJ2-5; D is perhaps TRBD1 (5 bases). From germline, CDR1 is DFQATT and CDR2 SNEGSKA (reference sequence). V was trimmed by 0 bases and J by 2 bases, leaving 10 bases between them. CDR3 length: 14 amino acids. CDR3 nucleotide sequence: TGCAGTGCTAGAGAGGTCAGGGCGCAAGAGACCCAGTACTTC. It specifies CSAREVRAQETQYF.

Sample share makes this clonotype medium-sized (0.01 to 0.1%). This chain joins TRBV20-1 and TRBJ2-1; no definite D call. Germline lookup yields CDR1 DFQATT and CDR2 SNEGSKA (reference sequence). CDR3 size: 15 residues. The V end was cut by 5 bases, the J end by 3 bases, with 17 bases between. CDR3 region: CSAVDIQRLYNEQFF. For the CDR3, the DNA is TGCAGTGCTGTAGACATCCAAAGGCTCTACAATGAGCAGTTCTTC.

By share, this clonotype counts as medium-sized. The J gene is TRBJ2-5, the V gene TRBV5-1; 7 bases are a match to TRBD1. V shed 5 bases, J shed 6 bases, and the junction held 10 bases outside the gene matches. The CDR3 extends over 14 amino acids. Germline V gene sequence: CDR1 SGHRS, CDR2 YFSETQ. CDR3 in DNA: TGCGCCAGCAGACTAGGACAGGACCAGCAGACCCAGTACTTC. Its protein is CASRLGQDQQTQYF.

This clonotype was counted at least ten times. This chain uses TRBV20-1 with TRBJ1-2; a possible D gene is TRBD1 (5 bases). CDR3 length: 14 amino acids. Deletions cut 5 bases from V and 6 bases from J, with 19 bases between. Germline V lookup: CDR1 DFQATT, CDR2 SNEGSKA (reference sequence). The CDR3 is CSARGGLLQDGYTF. The DNA for the CDR3 is TGCAGTGCTCGTGGGGGACTCCTGCAGGATGGCTACACCTTC.

By proportion, this clonotype is medium-sized. This rearrangement joins TRBV4-3 to TRBJ2-6; D is unresolved. V was shortened by 5 bases and J by 0 bases, with 8 bases between the two germline ends. Germline assignment: CDR1 LGHNA and CDR2 YSLEER. This CDR3 spans 15 amino acids. This CDR3 is CASSSRFSGANVLTF. CDR3 coding DNA: TGCGCCAGCAGCTCTAGGTTCTCTGGGGCCAACGTCCTGACTTTC.

In the case of this clonotype: At one boundary the junction diverges from the germline segment, which might be a read error. The CDR3 here is CACSLSPVWREGGTDTQYF. CDR3 DNA: TGTGCCTGCAGTTTAAGCCCCGTTTGGCGGGAGGGCGGCACAGATACGCAGTATTTT. The chain has TRBV12-3 or TRBV12-4 and TRBJ2-3; 9 bases map to TRBD2. The CDR3 covers 19 residues.

This clonotype was seen many times. Compared with germline, one end of the junction differs, possibly owing to a read error. The chain couples TRBV3-1 to TRBJ1-2, with TRBD1 matching over 9 bases. Germline V gene lookup returns CDR1 LGHDT and CDR2 YNNKEL (reference sequence). This CDR3 region has 15 residues. CDR3 region: CATSSQDRGDLRYTF. The CDR3 region has the DNA TGTGCCACCAGCAGCCAGGACAGGGGCGATCTCCGCTACACCTTC.

This clonotype is labeled medium-sized. This sequence joins TRBV6-4 and TRBJ2-1; 13 nucleotides match TRBD2. V was clipped by 5 bases and J by 6 bases; unmatched bases: 7. Germline values: CDR1 MRHNA, CDR2 SNTAGT. The CDR3 loop spans 16 amino acids. The chain's CDR3 is CASSPQLAGGRNEQFF. The CDR3 region has the DNA TGTGCCAGCAGTCCCCAACTAGCGGGAGGGCGCAATGAGCAGTTCTTC.

This clonotype is categorized as medium-sized. The rearrangement joins TRBV20-1 to TRBJ2-6, with TRBD1 identical over 8 bases. Germline trimming cut 5 bases from V and 0 bases from J; bases unmatched to any gene: 3. The germline V gene encodes CDR1 DFQATT and CDR2 SNEGSKA (reference sequence). This CDR3 is built from 15 residues. CDR3 in amino acids: CSAGGTGSGANVLTF. CDR3 nucleotides: TGCAGTGCTGGGGGGACAGGCTCTGGGGCCAACGTCCTGACTTTC.

This clonotype occurred many times. The chain recombines TRBV28 with TRBJ2-2; no reliable D call. Trimming removed 6 bases from V and 2 bases from J, with 7 bases in between. CDR1 MDHEN and CDR2 SYDVKM come from the germline V gene. The CDR3 loop spans 13 amino acids. CDR3 residues: CASRQPNTGELFF. The DNA of the CDR3 is TGTGCCAGCAGACAACCCAACACCGGGGAGCTGTTTTTT.

By sample fraction, this clonotype is medium-sized (0.01 to 0.1%). The chain carries TRBV11-2 and TRBJ2-2; D may be TRBD2 (5 bases). Trimming removed 6 bases at V and 6 bases at J, with 11 bases between. CDR3 size: 13 residues. CDR1 is SGHAT and CDR2 is FQNNGV in the germline V gene. CDR3 sequence: CASRSLAPGELFF. CDR3 nucleotide sequence: TGTGCCAGCAGATCTCTAGCTCCCGGGGAGCTGTTTTTT.